These 32 T cell receptor beta chains were sequenced from one sample in a study of T cell changes during pregnancy in multiple sclerosis. Sequencing was performed with immunoSEQ multiplex PCR; in TCRdb, only in-frame clones are kept and a portion is missing. The sample consists of about 58,000 clones, roughly 93% of them appearing once. Sample: CD8+ T cells from peripheral blood mononuclear cells, taken in the second trimester of pregnancy. The receptors stem from a female donor with multiple sclerosis, enrolled in a pregnancy study.

The chain combines TRBV27 with TRBJ2-3; possible D gene TRBD2, 5 bases. Looked up from germline, CDR1 is MNHEY and CDR2 is SMNVEV (reference sequence). The CDR3 has 14 residues. Trimming stripped 4 bases from V and 0 bases from J, with 8 bases between. Here the CDR3 reads CASSSGGSTDTQYF. CDR3 nucleotides: TGTGCCAGCAGTTCCGGAGGCAGCACAGATACGCAGTATTTT.

V and J are TRBV28 and TRBJ2-7; D unresolved. The CDR3 has 15 residues. V was cut by 5 bases and J by 0 bases, with 14 bases left in between. CDR1 MDHEN and CDR2 SYDVKM come from the germline V gene. Written as DNA, the CDR3 is TGTGCCAGCAGTCAATTCGCAGGCGTCTCCTACGAGCAGTACTTC. It specifies CASSQFAGVSYEQYF.

V usage is TRBV6-1 and J usage is TRBJ2-3; 10 bases are a match to TRBD1. This CDR3 comprises 14 residues. Germline values: CDR1 MNHNS, CDR2 SASEGT. V lost 8 bases, J lost 1 base, and 3 bases stayed unmatched. CDR3 residues: CASPGQGGTDTQYF. The CDR3 DNA reads TGTGCCAGCCCCGGACAGGGGGGCACAGATACGCAGTATTTT.

V usage is TRBV5-5 and J usage is TRBJ2-7; TRBD1 matches 10 bases. The CDR3 covers 16 residues. J was trimmed by 2 bases and V by 3 bases; bases with no gene match: 8. Germline V lookup: CDR1 SGHKS, CDR2 YYEKEE (reference sequence). In nucleotides, the CDR3 is TGTGCCAGCAGCTCCCCCGGGACAGGGGTTACCTACGAGCAGTACTTC. This translates into CASSSPGTGVTYEQYF. The variable domain in full, with the rest retrieved from reference TRBV5-5 and TRBJ2-7, is DAGVTQSPTHLIKTRGQQVTLRCSPISGHKSVSWYQQVLGQGPQFIFQYYEKEERGRGNFPDRFSARQFPNYSSELNVNALLLGDSALYLCASSSPGTGVTYEQYFGPGTRLTVT.

The chain couples TRBV10-3 to TRBJ2-2; TRBD1 matches 7 bases. Germline loops: CDR1 ENHRY, CDR2 SYGVKD. The V gene end was trimmed by 4 bases and the J gene end by 3 bases; junction bases not matched to a gene: 8. CDR3 size: 16 residues. The CDR3 DNA sequence: TGTGCCATCAGTGGAGGGGGCGCTTCCGACACCGGGGAGCTGTTTTTT. It codes for CAISGGGASDTGELFF.

In DNA, the CDR3 is TGTGCCAGCAGCCCGGGGGGACAGGGTGAAGATCAGCCCCAGCATTTT. Residues: CASSPGGQGEDQPQHF. The J gene is TRBJ1-5, the V gene TRBV7-8; the match to TRBD1 covers 9 bases. The V and J ends lost 5 bases and 5 bases, in that order; junction bases with no gene match: 10. The CDR3 extends over 16 amino acids. Germline values: CDR1 SGHVS, CDR2 FQNEAQ.

The V and J genes are TRBV19 and TRBJ2-3, with D maybe TRBD1 (6 bases). Germline CDR1 LNHDA, CDR2 SQIVND (reference sequence). The V and J ends lost 10 bases and 1 base respectively, with 12 bases between them. The CDR3 length is 13 residues. CDR3 nucleotide sequence: TGTGCCACCGCGGACAGTGGCACAGATACGCAGTATTTT. Its protein product is CATADSGTDTQYF.

This clone was seen a single time. The chain links TRBV27 to TRBJ2-2; D not certain. Germline-derived CDR1 and CDR2 are MNHEY and SMNVEV (reference sequence). CDR3 length equals 12 residues. Trimming shortened V by 5 bases and J by 2 bases, and 3 bases separated the two germline ends. As DNA, the CDR3 is TGTGCCAGCAGTCCAAACACCGGGGAGCTGTTTTTT. Protein product: CASSPNTGELFF.

The genes are TRBV5-1 and TRBJ2-7; 9 positions agree with TRBD1. The V gene end was trimmed by 9 bases and the J gene end by 5 bases; junction bases not matched to a gene: 9. Germline V CDR1 and CDR2: SGHRS, YFSETQ. The CDR3 loop spans 13 amino acids. In DNA, the CDR3 is TGCGCCACCTCACAGGGGGCCGGCGACGAGCAGTACTTC. Residues: CATSQGAGDEQYF. The variable domain in full, completed from reference TRBV5-1 and TRBJ2-7, reads KAGVTQTPRYLIKTRGQQVTLSCSPISGHRSVSWYQQTPGQGLQFLFEYFSETQRNKGNFPGRFSGRQFSNSRSEMNVSTLELGDSALYLCATSQGAGDEQYFGPGTRLTVT.

This clone was seen a single time. Other DNA sequences in this specimen translate into the identical CDR3. This chain links TRBV27 with TRBJ2-7; TRBD2 is a possible D gene (6 bases). The CDR3 has 15 residues. Germline CDR1 is MNHEY and CDR2 is SMNVEV (reference sequence). The V and J ends lost 4 bases and 3 bases respectively, with 16 bases between them. The CDR3 nucleotides are TGTGCCAGCAGTTCCACACTAGCCTACTTCTACGAGCAGTACTTC. Protein product: CASSSTLAYFYEQYF.

This chain connects TRBV4-1 to TRBJ2-5; a weak D match, TRBD2 (6 bases). The germline V gene has CDR1 MGHRA and CDR2 YSYEKL. The V end was cut by 7 bases, the J end by 2 bases, with 17 bases between. CDR3 length: 15 amino acids. CDR3 nucleotides: TGCGCCAGCACCCATTCGGCGGGGCTTCAAGAGACCCAGTACTTC. It specifies CASTHSAGLQETQYF.

The chain has TRBV2 and TRBJ2-7; maybe TRBD1 (7 bases). The CDR3 loop spans 15 amino acids. V was clipped by 5 bases and J by 2 bases, with 16 bases between them. Germline V gene lookup returns CDR1 SNHLY and CDR2 FYNNEI. The CDR3 protein is CASSSRDSLAYEQYF. The CDR3 coding sequence is TGTGCCAGCAGTTCGCGGGACAGTCTCGCCTACGAGCAGTACTTC.

This clone came up a few times. The V call is TRBV7-6, the J call TRBJ2-3; tentatively, D is TRBD1 (6 bases). CDR3 length equals 16 residues. With 3 bases removed from V and 0 bases from J, the gap between germline ends came to 13 bases. Per germline, CDR1 SGHVS and CDR2 FNYEAQ. The CDR3 protein is CASSLGHHLSTDTQYF. The CDR3 DNA reads TGTGCCAGCAGCTTGGGACACCACCTCAGCACAGATACGCAGTATTTT. The variable domain in full, with the rest retrieved from reference TRBV7-6 and TRBJ2-3, is GAGVSQSPRYKVTKRGQDVALRCDPISGHVSLYWYRQALGQGPEFLTYFNYEAQQDKSGLPNDRFSAERPEGSISTLTIQRTEQRDSAMYRCASSLGHHLSTDTQYFGPGTRLTVL.

V usage is TRBV19 and J usage is TRBJ2-5, with D tentatively TRBD2 (5 bases). In germline, CDR1 is LNHDA, CDR2 SQIVND (reference sequence). This CDR3 spans 15 amino acids. The ends were cut back, 7 bases at V and 1 base at J, with 16 bases in the middle. The CDR3 here is CASTKYGGLQETQYF. CDR3 sequence (DNA): TGTGCCAGTACCAAGTATGGCGGACTCCAAGAGACCCAGTACTTC.

The rearrangement uses TRBV10-3 and TRBJ1-5, with TRBD1 matching 9 bases. The CDR3 runs to 16 residues. CDR1 is ENHRY, CDR2 SYGVKD, per germline. V lost 3 bases, J lost 0 bases, and 3 bases stayed unmatched. CDR3 amino acids: CAISEQGAHSNQPQHF. CDR3 DNA sequence: TGTGCCATCAGTGAACAGGGGGCCCATAGCAATCAGCCCCAGCATTTT.

The chain links TRBV7-9 to TRBJ1-1; the D gene is possibly TRBD1 (6 bases). Trimming shortened V by 1 base and J by 3 bases, and 18 bases separated the two germline ends. Germline V gene lookup returns CDR1 SEHNR and CDR2 FQNEAQ (reference sequence). CDR3 size: 17 residues. CDR3 protein: CASSLGGGGGPHTEAFF. The DNA of the CDR3 is TGTGCCAGCAGCTTAGGGGGAGGGGGGGGCCCCCACACTGAAGCTTTCTTT.

The V gene is TRBV9, the J gene TRBJ2-1, with 7 bases matching TRBD1. CDR3 length: 16 residues. Losses at the gene ends were 0 bases for V and 4 bases for J; bases not matched to a gene: 7. Germline CDR1 is SGDLS and CDR2 is YYNGEE. CDR3 sequence: CASSVDQDRLYNEQFF. The CDR3 nucleotides are TGTGCCAGCAGCGTAGACCAGGACAGGCTATACAATGAGCAGTTCTTC.

V and J are TRBV6-6 and TRBJ2-1, with TRBD2 matching over 13 bases. V gave up 6 bases and J gave up 4 bases; unmatched junction bases: 6. The CDR3 extends over 16 amino acids. Germline V CDR1 and CDR2: MNHNY, SVGAGI (reference sequence). The CDR3 region is CASRVTSGRAYNEQFF. The CDR3 DNA sequence: TGTGCCAGCAGAGTTACTAGCGGGAGGGCGTACAATGAGCAGTTCTTC.

This clone has just a few counts. The CDR3 protein is CASSQDWRSGELFF. For the CDR3, the DNA is TGTGCCAGCAGCCAAGATTGGAGGTCCGGGGAGCTGTTTTTT. V usage is TRBV4-2 and J usage is TRBJ2-2; perhaps TRBD2 as D (5 bases). CDR3 length: 14 residues. Germline assignment: CDR1 LGHNA and CDR2 YNFKEQ. V was trimmed by 0 bases and J by 6 bases, leaving 8 bases between them.

About this clone itself: The junction shows a germline mismatch at one end, possibly a read error. The rearrangement joins TRBV28 to TRBJ2-7; D is perhaps TRBD1 (6 bases). Germline V lookup: CDR1 MDHEN, CDR2 SYDVKM. CDR3 length: 14 residues. The CDR3, as DNA: TGTGCCAGCAATTTAGCGACAGGAACCTACGAGCAGTACTTC. Its protein product is CASNLATGTYEQYF.

This chain connects TRBV19 to TRBJ2-7; possibly TRBD2 for D (6 bases). The CDR3 consists of 15 residues. With 3 bases removed from V and 2 bases from J, the gap between germline ends came to 14 bases. CDR1 and CDR2 (germline): LNHDA, SQIVND (reference sequence). CDR3 protein: CASSIRAEGPYEQYF. CDR3 nucleotides: TGTGCCAGTAGTATTCGGGCGGAGGGGCCCTACGAGCAGTACTTC.

This clone was seen a single time. This chain connects TRBV7-8 to TRBJ2-2, with TRBD2 matching over 10 bases. Germline-derived CDR1 and CDR2 are SGHVS and FQNEAQ. V lost 7 bases to trimming and J lost 6 bases; unmatched junction nucleotides: 17. The CDR3 length is 18 residues. The CDR3 region is CASTRGTSEGGRAGELFF. As DNA, the CDR3 is TGTGCCAGCACCCGCGGGACTAGCGAAGGAGGGCGCGCCGGGGAGCTGTTTTTT.

The rearrangement links TRBV7-6 to TRBJ2-1; D perhaps matches TRBD1 (6 bases). V lost 1 base and J lost 6, with 19 bases in between. CDR1 and CDR2 from the germline V gene are SGHVS and FNYEAQ. CDR3 length: 17 residues. The CDR3 sequence is CASSLGGSTGMVNEQFF. The CDR3 DNA is TGTGCCAGCAGCTTAGGGGGGAGCACAGGGATGGTCAATGAGCAGTTCTTC.

This clone occurred once. This chain links TRBV2 with TRBJ2-5, with unresolved D. The CDR3 covers 12 residues. The germline V and J ends were trimmed by 7 bases and 6 bases, with 12 bases remaining between them. Germline CDR1 reads SNHLY; CDR2 reads FYNNEI. CDR3 sequence: CASTDSIKTQYF. CDR3 bases: TGTGCCAGCACCGACTCTATAAAGACCCAGTACTTC. The variable domain in full, with the rest retrieved from reference TRBV2 and TRBJ2-5, is EPEVTQTPSHQVTQMGQEVILRCVPISNHLYFYWYRQILGQKVEFLVSFYNNEISEKSEIFDDQFSVERPDGSNFTLKIRSTKLEDSAMYFCASTDSIKTQYFGPGTRLLVL.

This chain links TRBV2 with TRBJ1-2, with D perhaps TRBD1 (6 bases). V dropped 9 bases and J dropped 4 bases, with 9 bases sitting between them. Germline V gives CDR1 SNHLY, CDR2 FYNNEI. The CDR3 covers 11 residues. CDR3 sequence reads: CARTGGYGYTF. DNA of the CDR3: TGTGCCAGGACAGGTGGCTATGGCTACACCTTC.

The chain has TRBV7-8 and TRBJ2-1; D perhaps matches TRBD1 (6 bases). V gave up 1 base and J gave up 7 bases, with 8 bases separating them. CDR1 SGHVS and CDR2 FQNEAQ come from the germline V gene. The CDR3 is 13 residues long. The CDR3 spells CASSLVGGNEQFF. The CDR3 region has the DNA TGTGCCAGCAGCTTAGTAGGGGGTAATGAGCAGTTCTTC.

V and J are TRBV7-6 and TRBJ2-2; D may be TRBD1 (6 bases). This CDR3 has 15 residues. Looked up from germline, CDR1 is SGHVS and CDR2 is FNYEAQ. Trimming took off 7 bases at V and 0 bases at J, with 12 bases between the two ends. CDR3 region: CASKVTGTNTGELFF. DNA of the CDR3: TGTGCCAGCAAGGTTACAGGGACGAACACCGGGGAGCTGTTTTTT.

In DNA, the CDR3 is TGTGCCAGCAGTTTAAAGGGCGAGGGCTACGAGCAGTACTTC. Translation gives CASSLKGEGYEQYF. This chain uses TRBV27 with TRBJ2-7; weak D call: TRBD2 (5 bases). CDR3 size: 14 residues. The germline V gene has CDR1 MNHEY and CDR2 SMNVEV (reference sequence). Trimming stripped 2 bases from V and 3 bases from J, with 11 bases between.

This chain connects TRBV5-8 to TRBJ2-7, with TRBD2 matching over 11 bases. V shed 7 bases and J 5 bases; nucleotides not matched to a gene: 17. The CDR3 has 17 amino acids. The germline CDR1 and CDR2 sequences are SGHTS and YDEGEE. The CDR3 sequence is CASFGAGGLAGQDEQYF. CDR3 bases: TGTGCCAGCTTTGGCGCTGGCGGACTAGCGGGCCAAGACGAGCAGTACTTC.

J is TRBJ2-7 and V is TRBV10-2, with 8 nucleotides matching TRBD2. CDR3 length equals 16 residues. V gave up 2 bases and J gave up 3 bases; unmatched junction bases: 9. Germline CDR1 WSHSY, CDR2 SAAADI. The DNA of the CDR3 is TGCGCCAGCAGTGAGGGCGCCGGGACTAGAATCTACGAGCAGTACTTC. Amino acids: CASSEGAGTRIYEQYF.

The chain recombines TRBV9 with TRBJ2-1; tentatively, D is TRBD2 (5 bases). This CDR3 is 14 amino acids long. The germline CDR1 and CDR2 sequences are SGDLS and YYNGEE. Trimming removed 4 bases from V and 8 bases from J, with 16 bases in between. CDR3 bases: TGTGCCAGCAGCTTCAGTGGGAGAATGGATGAGCAGTTCTTC. Translation: CASSFSGRMDEQFF.

The CDR3 DNA reads as TGTGCCAGCAGCCACACAGGGGGCGCGTCCTACGAGCAGTACTTC. This sequence encodes CASSHTGGASYEQYF. V gene TRBV7-9 combines with J gene TRBJ2-7; the match to TRBD1 covers 9 bases. This CDR3 spans 15 amino acids. Germline V lookup: CDR1 SEHNR, CDR2 FQNEAQ (reference sequence). J lost 1 base, V lost 5 bases, and 6 bases had no gene match.